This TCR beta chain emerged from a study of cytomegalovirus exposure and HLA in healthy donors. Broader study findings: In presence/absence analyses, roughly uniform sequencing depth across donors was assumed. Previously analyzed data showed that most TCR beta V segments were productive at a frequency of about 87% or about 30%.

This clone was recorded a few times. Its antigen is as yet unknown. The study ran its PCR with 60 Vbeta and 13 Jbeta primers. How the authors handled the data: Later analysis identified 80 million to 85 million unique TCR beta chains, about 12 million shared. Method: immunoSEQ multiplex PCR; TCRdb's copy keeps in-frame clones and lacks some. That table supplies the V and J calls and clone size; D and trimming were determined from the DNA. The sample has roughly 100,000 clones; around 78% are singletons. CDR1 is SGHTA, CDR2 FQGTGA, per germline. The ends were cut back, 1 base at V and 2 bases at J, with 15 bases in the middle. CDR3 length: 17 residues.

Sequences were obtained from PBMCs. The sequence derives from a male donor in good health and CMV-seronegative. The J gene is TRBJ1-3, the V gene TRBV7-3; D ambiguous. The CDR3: CASSLRGVRFTGNTIYF. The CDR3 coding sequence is TGTGCCAGCAGCTTAAGAGGTGTCCGATTTACTGGAAACACCATATATTTT. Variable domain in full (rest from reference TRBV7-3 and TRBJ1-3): GAGVSQTPSNKVTEKGKYVELRCDPISGHTALYWYRQSLGQGPEFLIYFQGTGAADDSGLPNDRFFAVRPEGSVSTLKIQRTERGDSAVYLCASSLRGVRFTGNTIYFGEGSWLTVV.